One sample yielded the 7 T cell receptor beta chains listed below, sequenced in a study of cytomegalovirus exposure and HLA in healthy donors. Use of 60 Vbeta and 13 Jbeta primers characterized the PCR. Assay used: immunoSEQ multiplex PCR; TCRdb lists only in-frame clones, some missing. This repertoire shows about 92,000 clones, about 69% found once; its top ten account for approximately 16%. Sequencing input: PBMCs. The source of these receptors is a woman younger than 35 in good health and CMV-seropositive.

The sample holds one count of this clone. CDR3 nucleotides: TGTGCCAGCAGCTCTCTAGCTAGAGGCGCAGATACGCAGTATTTT. It codes for CASSSLARGADTQYF. V gene TRBV5-4 combines with J gene TRBJ2-3; tentative D call: TRBD2 (5 bases). There are 15 residues in the CDR3. Germline-derived CDR1 and CDR2 are SGHNT and YYREEE (reference sequence). Trimming cost V 3 bases and J 4 bases, with 15 bases left between them.

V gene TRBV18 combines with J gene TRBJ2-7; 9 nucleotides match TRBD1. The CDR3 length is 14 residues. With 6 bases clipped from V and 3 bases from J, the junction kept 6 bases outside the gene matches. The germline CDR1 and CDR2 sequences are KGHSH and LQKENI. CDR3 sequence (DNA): TGTGCCAGCTCTCGTACGGGACAGGGCTACGAGCAGTACTTC. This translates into CASSRTGQGYEQYF.

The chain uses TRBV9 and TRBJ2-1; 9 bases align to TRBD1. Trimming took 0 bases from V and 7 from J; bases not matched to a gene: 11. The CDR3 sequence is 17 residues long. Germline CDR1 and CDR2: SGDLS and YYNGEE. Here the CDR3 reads CASSVEVWDRVGNEQFF. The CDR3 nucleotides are TGTGCCAGCAGCGTAGAAGTGTGGGACAGGGTGGGGAATGAGCAGTTCTTC.

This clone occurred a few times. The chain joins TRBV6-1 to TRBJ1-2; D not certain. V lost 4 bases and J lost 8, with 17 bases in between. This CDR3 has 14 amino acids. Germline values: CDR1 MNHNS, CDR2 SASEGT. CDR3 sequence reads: CASSVGEAPRGYTF. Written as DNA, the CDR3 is TGTGCCAGCAGTGTCGGAGAGGCTCCTAGAGGCTACACCTTC.

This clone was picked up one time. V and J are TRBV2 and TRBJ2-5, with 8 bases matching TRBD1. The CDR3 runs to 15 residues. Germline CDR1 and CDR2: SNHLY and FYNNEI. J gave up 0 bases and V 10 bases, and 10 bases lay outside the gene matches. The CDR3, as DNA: TGTGCCACCACTTCCGACAGGGGCTACCAAGAGACCCAGTACTTC. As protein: CATTSDRGYQETQYF.

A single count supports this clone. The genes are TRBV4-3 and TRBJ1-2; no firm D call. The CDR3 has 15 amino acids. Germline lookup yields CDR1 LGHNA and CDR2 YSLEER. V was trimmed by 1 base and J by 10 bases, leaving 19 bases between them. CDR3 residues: CASSQAGERQDVYTF. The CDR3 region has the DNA TGCGCCAGCAGCCAAGCTGGGGAGAGACAAGATGTCTACACCTTC.

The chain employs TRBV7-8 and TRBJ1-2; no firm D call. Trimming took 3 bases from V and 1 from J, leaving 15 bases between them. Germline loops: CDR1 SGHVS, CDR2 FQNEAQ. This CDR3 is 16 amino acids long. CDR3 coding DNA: TGTGCCAGCAGCTTTTGGGGTGGCACTAGTAACTATGGCTACACCTTC. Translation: CASSFWGGTSNYGYTF.